Listed here are 16 T cell receptor beta chains from one sample, sequenced in a study of blood T cell repertoires in COVID-19. Assay: immunoSEQ multiplex PCR; the TCRdb copy retains only in-frame clones and omits some. The sample lists about 270,000 clones; more than 65% were seen once. The specimen sequenced was peripheral blood. The receptors come from a woman between 18 and 29 years old with acute or convalescent COVID-19.

This clone was picked up one time. CDR3 region: CASSLGQGRDYGYTF. CDR3 bases: TGTGCCAGCAGCTTAGGGCAGGGGAGGGACTATGGCTACACCTTC. V is TRBV11-2 and J is TRBJ1-2; maybe TRBD1 (6 bases). Looked up from germline, CDR1 is SGHAT and CDR2 is FQNNGV. The CDR3 sequence is 15 residues long. With 1 base removed from V and 3 bases from J, the gap between germline ends came to 12 bases.

The chain recombines TRBV6-5 with TRBJ2-7; 7 bases align to TRBD2. The CDR3 loop spans 14 amino acids. The germline CDR1 and CDR2 sequences are MNHEY and SVGAGI. Trimming took 2 bases from V and 6 from J; bases not matched to a gene: 7. The DNA for the CDR3 is TGTGCCAGCAGTTACACAAGTGGGGGGGTCGAGCAGTACTTC. Its protein product is CASSYTSGGVEQYF.

The chain uses TRBV14 and TRBJ2-1, with TRBD2 identical over 9 bases. Germline CDR1 SGHDN, CDR2 FVKESK. V trimming: 3 bases; J trimming: 6 bases; junction bases outside the gene matches: 9. The CDR3 is 16 residues long. CDR3 region: CASSHYSYSGSNEQFF. In DNA form, the CDR3 reads TGTGCCAGCAGCCACTACTCTTATAGCGGGAGCAATGAGCAGTTCTTC.

CDR3 region: CASSFQDREYEQYF. CDR3 coding DNA: TGTGCCAGCAGTTTTCAGGACAGGGAGTACGAGCAGTACTTC. This chain uses TRBV27 with TRBJ2-7; TRBD1 aligns across 8 bases. V lost 3 bases, J lost 4 bases, and 5 bases stayed unmatched. This CDR3 is 14 amino acids long. CDR1 is MNHEY, CDR2 SMNVEV, per germline (reference sequence).

J is TRBJ1-1 and V is TRBV7-9; 7 positions match TRBD1. Losses at the gene ends were 4 bases for V and 11 bases for J; bases not matched to a gene: 7. The CDR3 extends over 12 amino acids. Germline V gene sequence: CDR1 SEHNR, CDR2 FQNEAQ (reference sequence). The CDR3 is CASSYKGARAFF. In DNA, the CDR3 is TGTGCCAGCAGCTACAAGGGGGCCAGGGCTTTCTTT.

The genes are TRBV6-5 and TRBJ2-5; a weak D match, TRBD1 (6 bases). Germline V gene data show CDR1 as MNHEY and CDR2 as SVGAGI. Trimming pared 8 bases from V and 4 bases from J, leaving 20 bases between. The CDR3 has 15 residues. CDR3 nucleotides: TGTGCCAGCGCTAGGTGGGGACAACAACCAGAGACCCAGTACTTC. Protein product: CASARWGQQPETQYF.

This CDR3 is CASSIQGGDQPQHF. The CDR3 nucleotides read TGTGCCAGCAGTATTCAGGGTGGGGATCAGCCCCAGCATTTT. The gene calls are TRBV7-2 and TRBJ1-5; D may be TRBD1 (5 bases). This CDR3 has 14 amino acids. Germline values: CDR1 SGHTA, CDR2 FQGNSA. The V and J ends lost 6 bases and 5 bases respectively, with 14 bases between them.

The chain is built from TRBV14 and TRBJ1-1, with D uncertain. There are 14 residues in the CDR3. Trimming left V 5 bases short and J 1 base short, with 11 bases between. Per germline, CDR1 SGHDN and CDR2 FVKESK. This CDR3 is CASSTELTNTEAFF. Written as DNA, the CDR3 is TGTGCCAGCAGCACGGAGTTAACGAACACTGAAGCTTTCTTT.

The DNA for the CDR3 is TGTGCCAGCAGCTTAGACAGGGGGCGAAACTATGGCTACACCTTC. Protein: CASSLDRGRNYGYTF. The chain carries TRBV11-2 and TRBJ1-2, with 8 bases matching TRBD1. V dropped 0 bases and J dropped 2; count of bases not matched to a gene: 2. CDR1 and CDR2 (germline): SGHAT, FQNNGV. This CDR3 spans 15 amino acids.

This clone came up once. The chain couples TRBV6-5 to TRBJ1-2, with 8 bases lining up with TRBD1. Germline V gene data show CDR1 as MNHEY and CDR2 as SVGAGI. There are 13 residues in the CDR3. V shed 6 bases, J shed 4 bases, and the junction held 4 bases outside the gene matches. This CDR3 is CASSETGAYGYTF. DNA of the CDR3: TGTGCCAGCAGCGAGACAGGGGCCTATGGCTACACCTTC.

The chain couples TRBV13 to TRBJ2-1; possible D gene TRBD2, 5 bases. This CDR3 has 17 residues. V was clipped by 2 bases and J by 6 bases, with 20 bases between them. Per germline, CDR1 PRHDT and CDR2 FYEKMQ (reference sequence). The CDR3 reads CASSLRPGVGESNEQFF. The CDR3 DNA reads as TGTGCCAGCAGCTTAAGGCCCGGGGTGGGAGAGTCCAATGAGCAGTTCTTC.

The chain links TRBV18 to TRBJ1-2; weak D call: TRBD1 (6 bases). Trimming left V 3 bases short and J 7 bases short, with 15 bases between. The CDR3 has 14 residues. The germline gives CDR1 KGHSH, CDR2 LQKENI. For the CDR3, the DNA is TGTGCCAGCTCACCCCTGGACAGAAGTACTGGCTACACCTTC. Translation gives CASSPLDRSTGYTF.

The chain couples TRBV7-9 to TRBJ1-6; 7 nucleotides align to TRBD1. The CDR3 has 18 amino acids. Germline V gene sequence: CDR1 SEHNR, CDR2 FQNEAQ (reference sequence). Germline trimming cut 3 bases from V and 0 bases from J; bases unmatched to any gene: 8. CDR3 loop: CASSFRGQQFSYNSPLHF. The CDR3 DNA sequence: TGTGCCAGCAGCTTTAGGGGACAGCAGTTCTCCTATAATTCACCCCTCCACTTT.

The V gene is TRBV24-1, the J gene TRBJ2-3; 8 bases agree with TRBD2. V dropped 4 bases and J dropped 4; count of bases not matched to a gene: 9. Per the germline V gene, CDR1 is KGHDR and CDR2 is SFDVKD. CDR3 size: 16 residues. The CDR3 reads CATSDRSGSSPDTQYF. The CDR3 coding sequence is TGTGCCACCAGTGACCGGAGCGGGAGCTCCCCAGATACGCAGTATTTT.

V is TRBV27 and J is TRBJ1-3, with 12 bases matching TRBD1. Losses at the gene ends were 0 bases for V and 3 bases for J; bases not matched to a gene: 6. Germline values: CDR1 MNHEY, CDR2 SMNVEV (reference sequence). The CDR3 spans 18 residues. The CDR3 sequence is CASSLSGQGAASGNTIYF. For the CDR3, the DNA is TGTGCCAGCAGTTTATCGGGACAGGGGGCAGCGAGTGGAAACACCATATATTTT.

The chain couples TRBV12-3 or TRBV12-4 to TRBJ2-3; TRBD1 agrees at 11 bases. This CDR3 comprises 13 residues. V was pared by 10 bases and J by 4 bases, with 4 bases of the junction left unmatched. The CDR3 sequence is CAIGDRGADTQYF. Here the CDR3 DNA reads TGTGCCATCGGGGACAGGGGGGCAGATACGCAGTATTTT.